This is a list of T cell receptor beta chains from one sample in a study of OX40 agonist ivuxolimab in advanced cancers. TCRdb's copy holds only in-frame clones and misses some; the assay was immunoSEQ multiplex PCR. The sample has tens of thousands of clones, approximately 87% seen once. The material was CD4+ or CD8+ T cells sorted from blood, obtained in a trial of the OX40 agonist ivuxolimab. The receptors were gathered from an adult with an advanced solid tumor such as melanoma, head and neck, liver or kidney cancer. Both conserved end residues are part of each CDR3. D genes are given only for firm matches. Clone sizes are given selectively: once, few, many, or a class where the clone is expanded.

clone_size,v_call,d_call,j_call,cdr3_aa,cdr3_nt
NA,TRBV19,NA,TRBJ2-7,CASSIEAGAYEQYF,TGTGCCAGTAGTATAGAGGCAGGGGCCTACGAGCAGTACTTC
NA,TRBV6-5,NA,TRBJ1-2,CASSESRGNYGYTF,TGTGCCAGCAGTGAAAGCAGGGGCAACTATGGCTACACCTTC
NA,TRBV5-1,NA,TRBJ2-7,CASSFSDPNYEQYF,TGCGCCAGCAGCTTCAGTGACCCCAACTACGAGCAGTACTTC
few,TRBV28,TRBD1,TRBJ2-5,CASSLRDRGWRETQYF,TGTGCCAGCAGTCTTAGGGACAGGGGGTGGAGGGAGACCCAGTACTTC
NA,TRBV18,TRBD1,TRBJ1-2,CASSPGGRQGSNGYTF,TGTGCCAGCTCACCCGGAGGGCGACAGGGTAGTAATGGCTACACCTTC
NA,TRBV6-6,TRBD1,TRBJ1-5,CASSFEQGAPNQPQHF,TGTGCCAGCAGTTTCGAACAGGGGGCCCCCAATCAGCCCCAGCATTTT
many,TRBV30,NA,TRBJ1-1,CAWSVQQKAFF,TGTGCCTGGAGTGTCCAGCAGAAAGCTTTCTTT
NA,TRBV5-1,NA,TRBJ1-1,CASRGESEAFF,TGCGCCAGCAGGGGAGAATCTGAAGCTTTCTTT
NA,TRBV19,NA,TRBJ2-5,CASSGLQGKETQYF,TGTGCCAGTAGTGGATTACAGGGAAAAGAGACCCAGTACTTC
once,TRBV7-3,NA,TRBJ1-5,CASSLGPNQPQHF,TGTGCCAGCAGCTTAGGACCGAATCAGCCCCAGCATTTT
NA,TRBV20-1,TRBD1,TRBJ2-5,CSADRAETQYF,TGCAGTGCGGACAGGGCAGAGACCCAGTACTTC
NA,TRBV15,NA,TRBJ1-4,CATTVGTNEKLFF,TGTGCCACCACCGTGGGCACTAATGAAAAACTGTTTTTT
NA,TRBV7-9,TRBD2,TRBJ2-5,CASSYGTSLETQYF,TGTGCCAGCAGCTACGGGACTAGCTTAGAGACCCAGTACTTC
few,TRBV4-3,NA,TRBJ2-5,CASSQDWRRQETQYF,TGCGCCAGCAGCCAAGATTGGCGGAGACAAGAGACCCAGTACTTC
NA,TRBV19,NA,TRBJ1-5,CASSRRGGASQPQHF,TGTGCCAGTAGTAGGAGGGGGGGCGCGAGTCAGCCCCAGCATTTT
NA,TRBV7-2,NA,TRBJ1-2,CASSLVVADGGYTF,TGTGCCAGCAGCTTAGTGGTTGCAGACGGGGGCTACACCTTC
NA,TRBV10-3,TRBD1,TRBJ2-3,CAIKKQGADTDTQYF,TGTGCCATCAAAAAACAGGGGGCGGACACAGATACGCAGTATTTT
NA,TRBV19,TRBD1,TRBJ1-4,CASSGQAVEEKLFF,TGTGCCAGTAGCGGACAGGCGGTAGAGGAAAAACTGTTTTTT
NA,TRBV27,TRBD1,TRBJ1-1,CASNPTGTHTEAFF,TGTGCCAGCAACCCGACAGGGACGCACACTGAAGCTTTCTTT
NA,TRBV5-1,NA,TRBJ2-7,CASTGVNSYEQYF,TGCGCCAGCACAGGGGTTAACTCCTACGAGCAGTACTTC
NA,TRBV25-1,NA,TRBJ1-2,CASSEGSGGSYGYTF,TGTGCCAGCAGTGAAGGCTCTGGGGGGAGCTATGGCTACACCTTC
NA,TRBV28,NA,TRBJ2-1,CASTLTRDNEQFF,TGTGCCAGCACTCTTACCAGGGACAATGAGCAGTTCTTC
once,TRBV7-8,NA,TRBJ2-5,CASSLTRQEQETQYF,TGTGCCAGCAGCTTAACCCGACAGGAACAAGAGACCCAGTACTTC
NA,TRBV12-5,TRBD2,TRBJ2-1,CASGSATSGKYNEQFF,TGTGCTAGTGGTTCCGCAACTAGCGGAAAGTACAATGAGCAGTTCTTC
NA,TRBV15,NA,TRBJ1-1,CATSRDARGTEAFF,TGTGCCACCAGCAGAGACGCACGAGGGACTGAAGCTTTCTTT
once,TRBV15,NA,TRBJ2-5,CATSSPGGRETQYF,TGTGCCACCAGCTCGCCCGGGGGCCGGGAGACCCAGTACTTC
NA,TRBV6-1,NA,TRBJ2-7,CASSPGQRQYF,TGTGCCAGCAGTCCAGGACAGAGGCAGTACTTC
NA,TRBV30,NA,TRBJ2-1,CASPGTAGYNEQFF,TGTGCCTCCCCGGGGACCGCCGGCTACAATGAGCAGTTCTTC
few,TRBV19,TRBD1,TRBJ2-5,CASDSRQGGETQYF,TGTGCCAGTGACAGCAGACAGGGTGGGGAGACCCAGTACTTC
NA,TRBV5-6,NA,TRBJ1-1,CASSLNRLNTEAFF,TGTGCCAGCAGCTTGAACAGGCTAAACACTGAAGCTTTCTTT
NA,TRBV4-3,TRBD2,TRBJ2-1,CASSQDLSGTTNAEQFF,TGCGCCAGCAGCCAAGATCTTAGTGGGACTACTAACGCTGAGCAGTTCTTC
NA,TRBV28,NA,TRBJ1-1,CATLQLNTEAFF,TGTGCCACCCTCCAGTTGAACACTGAAGCTTTCTTT
NA,TRBV29-1,NA,TRBJ1-2,CSVHSTALRGYTF,TGCAGCGTCCACTCTACAGCGTTGAGAGGCTACACCTTC
NA,TRBV5-4,NA,TRBJ1-2,CASSLTGRYYGYTF,TGTGCCAGCAGCTTGACAGGGCGATACTATGGCTACACCTTC
NA,TRBV18,NA,TRBJ2-5,CASSPQETQYF,TGTGCCAGCTCACCCCAAGAGACCCAGTACTTC
NA,TRBV11-2,NA,TRBJ2-5,CASSLVSVEETQYF,TGTGCCAGCAGCTTAGTCTCTGTTGAAGAGACCCAGTACTTC
NA,TRBV9,NA,TRBJ2-5,CASSVGMQGGETQYF,TGTGCCAGCAGCGTAGGGATGCAGGGCGGGGAGACCCAGTACTTC
NA,TRBV7-9,NA,TRBJ2-5,CASSPRLMSEETQYF,TGTGCCAGCAGCCCCCGCTTGATGAGCGAGGAGACCCAGTACTTC
NA,TRBV28,TRBD1,TRBJ1-2,CASSLGAQGAYGYTF,TGTGCCAGCAGTTTGGGAGCACAGGGGGCGTATGGCTACACCTTC
NA,TRBV28,TRBD1,TRBJ1-1,CASSRPGTGSLLAFF,TGTGCCAGCAGTCGGCCCGGGACAGGTTCTCTTCTAGCTTTCTTT
NA,TRBV21-1,NA,TRBJ1-5,CASSTIYRQPQHF,TGTGCCAGCAGCACGATTTACAGGCAGCCCCAGCATTTT
NA,TRBV7-6,NA,TRBJ2-2,CASSLAAVRELFF,TGTGCCAGCAGCTTAGCGGCCGTGCGGGAGCTGTTTTTT
NA,TRBV7-7,TRBD2,TRBJ2-5,CASSLNGGGQETQYF,TGTGCTAGCAGCTTAAACGGCGGGGGGCAAGAGACCCAGTACTTC
NA,TRBV7-3,NA,TRBJ2-1,CASSLTEGQQFF,TGTGCCAGCAGCTTAACAGAAGGGCAGCAGTTCTTC
NA,TRBV10-3,TRBD1,TRBJ1-3,CAIRDSGGSGNTIYF,TGTGCCATCAGGGATTCAGGGGGATCTGGAAACACCATATATTTT
NA,TRBV27,TRBD1,TRBJ2-7,CASLSGTGYEQYF,TGTGCCAGCCTATCCGGGACAGGCTACGAGCAGTACTTC
NA,TRBV5-1,NA,TRBJ2-5,CASARQAQQETQYF,TGCGCCAGCGCACGACAGGCACAACAAGAGACCCAGTACTTC